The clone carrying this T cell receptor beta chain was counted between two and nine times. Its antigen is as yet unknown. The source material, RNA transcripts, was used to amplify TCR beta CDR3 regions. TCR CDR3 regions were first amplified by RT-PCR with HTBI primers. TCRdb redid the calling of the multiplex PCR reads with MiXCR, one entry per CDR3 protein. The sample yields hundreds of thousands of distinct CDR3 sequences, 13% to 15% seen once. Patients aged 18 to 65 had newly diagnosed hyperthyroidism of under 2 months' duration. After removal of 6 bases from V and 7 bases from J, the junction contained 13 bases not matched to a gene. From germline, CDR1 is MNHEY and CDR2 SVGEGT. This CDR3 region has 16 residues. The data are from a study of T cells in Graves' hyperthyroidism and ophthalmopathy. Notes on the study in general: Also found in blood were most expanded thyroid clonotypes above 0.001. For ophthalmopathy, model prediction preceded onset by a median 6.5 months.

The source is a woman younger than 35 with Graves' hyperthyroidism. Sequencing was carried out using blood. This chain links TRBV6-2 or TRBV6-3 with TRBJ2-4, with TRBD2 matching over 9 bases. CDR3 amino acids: CASSLQPGLALNIQYF. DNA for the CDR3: TGTGCCAGCAGCCTCCAACCGGGACTAGCCCTGAACATTCAGTACTTC.